This entry is about one TCR beta chain. The antigen is not known. This entry is derived from a study of T cell responses to AZD1222 COVID-19 vaccine. Study summary: Second-dose intervals of approximately 4 or approximately 12 weeks were pooled.

Notes on the study in general: Epitopes outside B.1.351 and B.1.1.7 mutated regions reportedly drew nearly half of spike TCRs.

CDR1 MGHRA and CDR2 YSYEKL come from the germline V gene. Trimming at V came to 3 bases and at J to 3 bases, leaving 8 bases not matched to a gene. The CDR3 has 16 amino acids. Sequenced by immunoSEQ multiplex PCR; TCRdb stores in-frame clones only, minus some. Of 100,000 to 120,000 clones in the sample, roughly nine tenths were seen once. V and J are TRBV4-1 and TRBJ2-7, with 10 bases identical to TRBD1. The source was peripheral blood, collected on day 0 of AZD1222 vaccination. The receptor was isolated from an adult in good health. The CDR3: CASSQSRDRGYYEQYF. For the CDR3, the DNA is TGCGCCAGCAGCCAGAGCCGGGACAGGGGTTACTACGAGCAGTACTTC.